The 5 T cell receptor beta chains given below trace back to one sample, sequenced in a study of neurological immune-mediated disorders (dated by TCRdb to the late 2010s). Library method: 5' RACE. Sequencing instrument: Illumina HiSeq 2500. TCRdb ran its own pipeline on the public reads, namely fastp trimming at Q25 and MiXCR clone calling, and kept in-frame beta chains. Each record represents a unique CDR3 protein, reported with the most common genes and DNA among its rows. The sample has 45,000 to 60,000 distinct CDR3 sequences on record, 3.6% of them singletons. The ten largest clones capture 1.5% to 2% of the sample. Sequencing was performed on PBMCs. These receptors came from a man aged 30 to 45 with multiple sclerosis.

V is TRBV12-3 or TRBV12-4 and J is TRBJ1-1; TRBD1 matches 7 bases. V shed 4 bases, J shed 4 bases, and the junction held 6 bases outside the gene matches. CDR3 length: 14 amino acids. The DNA of the CDR3 is TGTGCCAGCAGTTCCCGGGACAGCGTCACTGAAGCTTTCTTT. It codes for CASSSRDSVTEAFF.

At least ten counts were recorded for this clonotype. V gene TRBV20-1 combines with J gene TRBJ2-1; 7 bases align to TRBD1. The germline gives CDR1 DFQATT, CDR2 SNEGSKA (reference sequence). The CDR3 is made up of 14 amino acids. The ends lost 3 bases at V and 0 bases at J; junction bases unmatched: 2. CDR3 amino acids: CSASPGGSYNEQFF. The CDR3, as DNA: TGCAGTGCTAGCCCAGGGGGCTCCTACAATGAGCAGTTCTTC.

This clonotype has ten or more counts. The CDR3 nucleotides read TGTGCCATCAGTGTCTGGCCGGGCACAGATACGCAGTATTTT. This codes for CAISVWPGTDTQYF. This sequence joins TRBV10-3 and TRBJ2-3; D remains ambiguous. The CDR3 spans 14 residues. Germline loops: CDR1 ENHRY, CDR2 SYGVKD. V lost 4 bases to trimming and J lost 1 base, with 9 bases between them.

The sample holds many counts of this clonotype. The chain carries TRBV27 and TRBJ1-1; 7 bases agree with TRBD1. The CDR3 runs 13 residues. Germline lookup yields CDR1 MNHEY and CDR2 SMNVEV (reference sequence). V was clipped by 6 bases and J by 5 bases; unmatched bases: 6. CDR3: CASSLMDRTEAFF. For the CDR3, the DNA is TGTGCCAGCAGCCTCATGGACAGGACTGAAGCTTTCTTT.

This clonotype was counted ten times or more. This rearrangement joins TRBV7-9 to TRBJ2-1; TRBD2 matches at 11 bases. Germline CDR1 SEHNR, CDR2 FQNEAQ (reference sequence). CDR3 length: 15 residues. With V trimmed by 3 bases and J by 3 bases, 1 base remained unmatched. The CDR3 sequence is CASSFTSGSYNEQFF. CDR3 in DNA: TGTGCCAGCAGCTTTACTAGCGGGAGCTACAATGAGCAGTTCTTC. The full variable domain, its missing parts supplied by reference TRBV7-9 and TRBJ2-1, is DTGVSQNPRHKITKRGQNVTFRCDPISEHNRLYWYRQTLGQGPEFLTYFQNEAQLEKSRLLSDRFSAERPKGSFSTLEIQRTEQGDSAMYLCASSFTSGSYNEQFFGPGTRLTVL.